This T cell receptor beta chain was recovered during a study of T cell responses to AZD1222 COVID-19 vaccine. General study results and limits: The number of AZD1222 recipients seropositive at baseline was only five to seven. White British people made up most donors, females outnumbered males, and clonal diversity was possibly underestimated.

Libraries were prepared by immunoSEQ multiplex PCR; TCRdb keeps only in-frame clonotypes and omits some of them. This sample yields more than 90,000 clones, of which about 86% are seen a single time; under 1.5% belongs to the top ten. The sample holds a few counts of this clone. Its cognate antigen is unknown. Germline CDR1 is GTSNPN and CDR2 is SVGIG (reference sequence). The CDR3 is 12 amino acids. V was clipped by 7 bases and J by 3 bases; unmatched bases: 6. The origin of this receptor is an adult in good health. This chain links TRBV30 with TRBJ2-7; TRBD1 aligns across 7 bases. The sequencing here drew on peripheral blood, taken on day 0 of AZD1222 vaccination. The CDR3 reads CAFTGAFYEQYF. The CDR3, as DNA: TGTGCCTTCACAGGGGCCTTCTACGAGCAGTACTTC. The full variable domain, completed using reference TRBV30 and TRBJ2-7, is SQTIHQWPATLVQPVGSPLSLECTVEGTSNPNLYWYRQAAGRGLQLLFYSVGIGQISSEVPQNLSASRPQDRQFILSSKKLLLSDSGFYLCAFTGAFYEQYFGPGTRLTVT.